These 13 T cell receptor beta chains were all obtained from the same sample, sequenced in a study of memory CD4+ T cells and cytomegalovirus serostatus. The table came from immunoSEQ multiplex PCR; TCRdb's copy has only in-frame clones and leaves some out. Of about 58,000 clones listed, more than 70% are singletons. The sort gate was single viable CD3+CD4+CD8-CD45RO+ cells for memory CD4+ T cells. The sequencing input was memory CD4+ T cells from blood. All receptors come from an adult in good health and CMV-seronegative. Some clones in this sample may be carry-over from other donors' samples.

This sequence joins TRBV11-2 and TRBJ2-2; D is unclear. The CDR3 length is 15 residues. Trimming shortened V by 1 base and J by 0 bases, and 6 bases separated the two germline ends. Germline lookup yields CDR1 SGHAT and CDR2 FQNNGV. In nucleotides, the CDR3 is TGTGCCAGCAGCTTAGTCCAGACGAACACCGGGGAGCTGTTTTTT. This codes for CASSLVQTNTGELFF.

The chain recombines TRBV10-2 with TRBJ2-1; tentatively, D is TRBD2 (5 bases). The CDR3 sequence is 12 residues long. The V gene lost 6 bases and the J gene lost 9 bases, with 12 bases spanning the gap. The germline gives CDR1 WSHSY, CDR2 SAAADI. The CDR3 DNA sequence: TGCGCCAGCAGCCCCGCGCTAGCTGAGCAGTTCTTC. Translated, it gives CASSPALAEQFF.

The chain links TRBV19 to TRBJ2-7; TRBD1 is a possible D gene (6 bases). V was pared by 4 bases and J by 6 bases, with 22 bases between. The CDR3 length is 16 residues. Per the germline V gene, CDR1 is LNHDA and CDR2 is SQIVND (reference sequence). CDR3 sequence: CASSTLDSPAVSEQYF. In DNA, the CDR3 is TGTGCCAGTAGTACCTTGGACAGCCCCGCAGTATCCGAGCAGTACTTC.

The gene calls are TRBV6-5 and TRBJ2-2; maybe TRBD1 (6 bases). Trimming removed 4 bases at V and 3 bases at J, with 9 bases between. The CDR3 loop spans 14 amino acids. The V gene's germline CDR1 is MNHEY and CDR2 SVGAGI. The CDR3 nucleotides are TGTGCCAGCAGTTCCGGGACACACACCGGGGAGCTGTTTTTT. Its protein product is CASSSGTHTGELFF.

The V and J genes are TRBV2 and TRBJ2-6, with D tentatively TRBD1 or TRBD2 (5 bases each). V was shortened by 5 bases and J by 0 bases, with 20 bases between the two germline ends. The CDR3 sequence is 19 residues long. Germline V gene lookup returns CDR1 SNHLY and CDR2 FYNNEI. The CDR3 loop reads CASSRIGAGSGSGANVLTF. CDR3 bases: TGTGCCAGCAGTCGAATTGGGGCAGGGAGCGGCTCTGGGGCCAACGTCCTGACTTTC.

The sample holds one count of this clone. DNA of the CDR3: TGTGCCAGCAACTCGCTTAACACCGGGGAGCTGTTTTTT. Translating gives CASNSLNTGELFF. V gene TRBV2 combines with J gene TRBJ2-2; D not resolved. The CDR3 runs 13 residues. Germline V gene data show CDR1 as SNHLY and CDR2 as FYNNEI. Trimming removed 7 bases at V and 2 bases at J, with 8 bases between.

A remark on this clone: At one of its ends the junction is not consistent with the germline gene, which may arise from a read error. The chain recombines TRBV10-3 with TRBJ1-2; 12 bases are a match to TRBD1. This CDR3 is 18 amino acids long. Germline CDR1 ENHRY, CDR2 SYGVKD. As DNA, the CDR3 is TGTGCCATCGGTGAGGGTCCCGGGACAGGGGGCGGTAGGTCTGGCTACACCTTC. Translation: CAIGEGPGTGGGRSGYTF.

The table lists this clone with a few counts. The chain combines TRBV29-1 with TRBJ2-1, with 10 bases lining up with TRBD2. The CDR3 runs to 12 residues. V gave up 7 bases and J gave up 5 bases; unmatched junction bases: 2. CDR1 and CDR2 from the germline V gene are SQVTM and ANQGSEA. Here the CDR3 reads CSGGLANNEQFF. Here the CDR3 DNA reads TGCAGCGGGGGACTAGCGAACAATGAGCAGTTCTTC.

J is TRBJ2-7 and V is TRBV6-4, with D hard to call. This CDR3 region has 12 residues. Germline CDR1 and CDR2: MRHNA and SNTAGT. V was cut by 7 bases and J by 3 bases, with 10 bases left in between. The DNA of the CDR3 is TGTGCCAGCAAGTCTGGCGGCTACGAGCAGTACTTC. This encodes CASKSGGYEQYF.

The V and J genes are TRBV6-6 and TRBJ1-6; the match to TRBD1 covers 8 bases. The V and J ends lost 5 bases and 9 bases, in that order; junction bases with no gene match: 6. The CDR3 has 14 amino acids. CDR1 is MNHNY and CDR2 is SVGAGI in the germline V gene (reference sequence). The CDR3 region is CASSTGQAGSPLHF. CDR3 bases: TGTGCCAGCAGTACGGGACAGGCGGGTTCACCCCTCCACTTT.

This clone was seen more than once but under ten times. V is TRBV10-1 and J is TRBJ2-7; D is unclear. CDR1 and CDR2 (germline): WNHNN, SYGVQD (reference sequence). The CDR3 length is 12 residues. V was shortened by 11 bases and J by 5 bases, with 16 bases between the two germline ends. The CDR3 spells CAGVRGLHEQYF. The CDR3 nucleotides read TGCGCCGGCGTGAGAGGTTTACACGAGCAGTACTTC.

The chain links TRBV5-1 to TRBJ2-5; D is unclear. The CDR3 length is 12 residues. Germline loops: CDR1 SGHRS, CDR2 YFSETQ. V lost 4 bases and J 0 bases, leaving 4 bases between the germline ends. The CDR3 region has the DNA TGCGCCAGCAGCCTAAACCAAGAGACCCAGTACTTC. Translated: CASSLNQETQYF.

The V call is TRBV11-2, the J call TRBJ1-3, with D hard to call. Germline CDR1 is SGHAT and CDR2 is FQNNGV. This CDR3 comprises 15 residues. Trimming stripped 2 bases from V and 0 bases from J, with 8 bases between. The CDR3 DNA follows: TGTGCCAGCAGCTTAATCCAGACCTCTGGAAACACCATATATTTT. It is translated as CASSLIQTSGNTIYF.